This TCR beta chain originates from a study of vaccination and CD4 T cells after COVID-19. Study-wide context: Two of the convalescents were Hispanic, and the group consisted of six males and four females. Cells received overlapping spike peptides from SARS-CoV-2, HCoV-NL63, HCoV-OC43 and HCoV-229E as stimulation.

The treatment denotes: approximately nine-day PBMC culture with coronavirus spike peptide pools or control peptides (ViraFEST assay). A word on this clonotype: Its antigen is as yet unknown.

Sequencing of the DNA from cultured CD4+ T cells was carried out with the Oncomine TCR Beta short-read assay. Once CD4+ T cells had been cultured, genomic DNA was extracted from them. TCRdb recomputed calls from the PCR reads with MiXCR, one row per CDR3 protein. The sample consists of about 13,000 distinct CDR3 sequences, roughly 43% of them appearing once. The CDR3 totals 15 residues. Trimming removed 3 bases at V and 5 bases at J, with 14 bases between. CDR1 and CDR2 (germline): WNHNN, SYGVQD (reference sequence). This TCR was sampled from a human donor who had recovered from COVID-19. The sequencing input was CD4+ T cells from blood, cultured in vitro. The chain carries TRBV10-1 and TRBJ2-1; weak D call: TRBD2 (6 bases). The CDR3 sequence is CASSDRRTTNNEQFF. The CDR3 DNA reads as TGCGCCAGCAGTGATAGAAGGACTACAAACAATGAGCAGTTCTTC.